Listed here are 14 T cell receptor beta chains from one sample, sequenced in a study of Ad26.COV2.S vaccination and SARS-CoV-2 variants. The treatment: approximately 18 received Ad26.COV2.S at low or high dose, single or two shots; several received placebo; per-sample allocation not given. Samples were taken on day 63 after the first vaccine or placebo injection. Only in-frame clones appear in the TCRdb table, and some are missing; sequencing was by immunoSEQ multiplex PCR. The sample lists about 320,000 clones; roughly 88% were seen once. This sample comprised peripheral blood, obtained in a trial of Ad26.COV2.S vaccine versus placebo. These receptors came from a person aged 18-65 years who received the Ad26.COV2.S COVID-19 vaccine or a placebo.

The chain joins TRBV2 to TRBJ1-4; D not resolved. CDR1 and CDR2 (germline): SNHLY, FYNNEI. Trimming stripped 1 base from V and 0 bases from J, with 15 bases between. The CDR3 extends over 18 amino acids. The CDR3 bases are TGTGCCAGCAGTGAAGTGGGTACACGGACGGCAACTAATGAAAAACTGTTTTTT. This translates into CASSEVGTRTATNEKLFF.

The V and J genes are TRBV9 and TRBJ1-3; D remains ambiguous. Trimming removed 0 bases from V and 1 base from J, with 5 bases in between. The germline V gene has CDR1 SGDLS and CDR2 YYNGEE. There are 14 residues in the CDR3. CDR3 DNA: TGTGCCAGCAGCGTAGAAGGTTCTGGAAACACCATATATTTT. Amino acids: CASSVEGSGNTIYF.

The CDR3 nucleotides are TGTGCCAGTAGAAATGGACAGGGCGGGGATGAAAAACTGTTTTTT. Translation: CASRNGQGGDEKLFF. V usage is TRBV19 and J usage is TRBJ1-4; 8 bases map to TRBD1. CDR1 is LNHDA and CDR2 is SQIVND in the germline V gene (reference sequence). The CDR3 length is 15 residues. V dropped 6 bases and J dropped 6; count of bases not matched to a gene: 9.

The CDR3 loop is CASSRRTGRFVGPQHF. CDR3 in DNA: TGTGCCAGCAGCCGAAGGACAGGGAGATTCGTCGGGCCCCAGCATTTT. The chain joins TRBV27 to TRBJ1-5; 8 nucleotides line up with TRBD1. V gave up 6 bases and J gave up 9 bases; unmatched junction bases: 16. Germline V gene sequence: CDR1 MNHEY, CDR2 SMNVEV (reference sequence). This CDR3 is built from 16 residues.

This clone has a single count. The V gene is TRBV27, the J gene TRBJ1-2; tentatively, D is TRBD1 (5 bases). CDR3 length equals 13 residues. The germline V and J ends were trimmed by 11 bases and 6 bases, with 19 bases remaining between them. Germline CDR1 is MNHEY and CDR2 is SMNVEV (reference sequence). The CDR3 bases are TGTGCCGTGCTATTCAGGGAAGTGAATGGCTACACCTTC. This translates into CAVLFREVNGYTF.

This chain uses TRBV27 with TRBJ2-1; D not certain. The CDR3 loop spans 14 amino acids. Trimming shortened V by 2 bases and J by 6 bases, and 11 bases separated the two germline ends. Germline loops: CDR1 MNHEY, CDR2 SMNVEV (reference sequence). The DNA of the CDR3 is TGTGCCAGCAGTTTACAGTTCCAGCCCAATGAGCAGTTCTTC. Translating gives CASSLQFQPNEQFF.

The chain recombines TRBV5-6 with TRBJ2-2; D may match TRBD1 or TRBD2 (6 bases each). Germline assignment: CDR1 SGHDT and CDR2 YYEEEE. The CDR3 runs 16 residues. V dropped 3 bases and J dropped 4 bases, with 16 bases sitting between them. For the CDR3, the DNA is TGTGCCAGCAGCTGGGGGGTCAGGGGCGGCACCGGGGAGCTGTTTTTT. Translated, it gives CASSWGVRGGTGELFF.

J is TRBJ2-2 and V is TRBV6-4; D gene unclear. V lost 4 bases, J lost 2 bases, and 8 bases lay in between. CDR1 and CDR2 from the germline V gene are MRHNA and SNTAGT. The CDR3 totals 14 residues. The CDR3 spells CASSGSLNTGELFF. CDR3 nucleotide sequence: TGTGCCAGCAGTGGATCTCTTAACACCGGGGAGCTGTTTTTT.

V is TRBV11-2 and J is TRBJ2-3, with 7 bases fitting TRBD2. V was clipped by 3 bases and J by 1 base; unmatched bases: 10. CDR1 and CDR2 (germline): SGHAT, FQNNGV. This CDR3 is built from 17 residues. Here the CDR3 DNA reads TGTGCCAGCAGCTTTGGATCCTTGGCGGGGGGCACAGATACGCAGTATTTT. It yields the protein CASSFGSLAGGTDTQYF.

The chain recombines TRBV7-8 with TRBJ1-2; D might be TRBD1 (5 bases). Germline V gene lookup returns CDR1 SGHVS and CDR2 FQNEAQ. The germline V and J ends were trimmed by 5 bases and 2 bases, with 21 bases remaining between them. This CDR3 is 17 amino acids long. As DNA, the CDR3 is TGTGCCAGCAGCCCCCGTTCGACAGAGGATAAAAACTATGGCTACACCTTC. Residues: CASSPRSTEDKNYGYTF.

This chain connects TRBV9 to TRBJ1-2; D is uncertain. Germline V CDR1 and CDR2: SGDLS, YYNGEE. The V gene lost 4 bases and the J gene lost 4 bases, with 11 bases spanning the gap. This CDR3 region has 13 residues. The CDR3 DNA follows: TGTGCCAGCAGCTTAGAGGGTGGCTATGGCTACACCTTC. This gives the protein CASSLEGGYGYTF. Complete variable domain (other parts from reference TRBV9 and TRBJ1-2): DSGVTQTPKHLITATGQRVTLRCSPRSGDLSVYWYQQSLDQGLQFLIQYYNGEERAKGNILERFSAQQFPDLHSELNLSSLELGDSALYFCASSLEGGYGYTFGSGTRLTVV.

This clone was counted once. This sequence joins TRBV24-1 and TRBJ2-3; D uncertain. Trimming stripped 12 bases from V and 1 base from J, with 10 bases between. Germline CDR1 KGHDR, CDR2 SFDVKD. There are 12 residues in the CDR3. CDR3 in DNA: TGTGCCCCCCGCTGGGGCACAGATACGCAGTATTTT. Protein sequence: CAPRWGTDTQYF.

This chain links TRBV19 with TRBJ1-1, with D possibly being TRBD1 (6 bases). V was pared by 7 bases and J by 1 base, with 13 bases between. This CDR3 comprises 14 residues. CDR1 is LNHDA, CDR2 SQIVND, per germline (reference sequence). The CDR3 sequence: CASNPGQPNTEAFF. The CDR3 coding sequence is TGTGCCAGTAACCCCGGACAGCCGAACACTGAAGCTTTCTTT. The variable domain in full, with the rest retrieved from reference TRBV19 and TRBJ1-1, is DGGITQSPKYLFRKEGQNVTLSCEQNLNHDAMYWYRQDPGQGLRLIYYSQIVNDFQKGDIAEGYSVSREKKESFPLTVTSAQKNPTAFYLCASNPGQPNTEAFFGQGTRLTVV.

This chain links TRBV6-1 with TRBJ1-1; no definite D call. Germline CDR1 MNHNS, CDR2 SASEGT. Between the trimmed V and J ends, which lost 3 bases and 1 base, there was a span of 9 bases. This CDR3 is 14 amino acids long. The CDR3 coding sequence is TGTGCCAGCAGTGATATTATCCCGAACACTGAAGCTTTCTTT. Protein sequence: CASSDIIPNTEAFF.